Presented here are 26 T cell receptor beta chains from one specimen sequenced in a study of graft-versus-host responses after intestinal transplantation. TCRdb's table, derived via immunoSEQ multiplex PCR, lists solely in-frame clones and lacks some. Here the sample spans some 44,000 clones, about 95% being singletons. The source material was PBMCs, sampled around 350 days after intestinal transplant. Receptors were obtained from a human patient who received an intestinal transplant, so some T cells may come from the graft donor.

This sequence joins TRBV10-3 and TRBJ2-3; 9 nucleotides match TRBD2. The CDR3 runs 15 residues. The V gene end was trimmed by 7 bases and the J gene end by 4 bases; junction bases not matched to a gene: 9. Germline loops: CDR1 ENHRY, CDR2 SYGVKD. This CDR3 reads CAIKSGTSIADTQYF. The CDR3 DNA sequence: TGTGCCATCAAGTCTGGGACTAGCATCGCAGATACGCAGTATTTT.

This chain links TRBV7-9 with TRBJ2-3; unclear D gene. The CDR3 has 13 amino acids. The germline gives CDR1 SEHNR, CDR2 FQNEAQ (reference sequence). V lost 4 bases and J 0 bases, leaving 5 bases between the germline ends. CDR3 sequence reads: CASSYDSTDTQYF. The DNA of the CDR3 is TGTGCCAGCAGCTACGACAGCACAGATACGCAGTATTTT.

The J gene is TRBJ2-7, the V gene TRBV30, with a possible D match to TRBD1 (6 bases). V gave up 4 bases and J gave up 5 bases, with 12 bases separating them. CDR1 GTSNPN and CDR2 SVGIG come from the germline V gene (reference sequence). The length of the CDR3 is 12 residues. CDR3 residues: CAWIPRGHEQYF. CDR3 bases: TGTGCCTGGATTCCCAGGGGACACGAGCAGTACTTC.

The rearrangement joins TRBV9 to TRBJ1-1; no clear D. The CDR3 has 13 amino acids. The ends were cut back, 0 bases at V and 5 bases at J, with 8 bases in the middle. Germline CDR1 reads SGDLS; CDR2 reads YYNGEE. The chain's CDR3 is CASSVGERTEAFF. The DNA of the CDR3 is TGTGCCAGCAGCGTAGGGGAGCGGACTGAAGCTTTCTTT.

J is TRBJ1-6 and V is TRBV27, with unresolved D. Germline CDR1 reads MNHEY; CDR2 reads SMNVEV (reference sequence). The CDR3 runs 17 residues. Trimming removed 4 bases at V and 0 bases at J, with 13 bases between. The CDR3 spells CASSSRPLSSYNSPLHF. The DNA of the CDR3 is TGTGCCAGCAGTTCCCGACCCTTGAGCTCCTATAATTCACCCCTCCACTTT.

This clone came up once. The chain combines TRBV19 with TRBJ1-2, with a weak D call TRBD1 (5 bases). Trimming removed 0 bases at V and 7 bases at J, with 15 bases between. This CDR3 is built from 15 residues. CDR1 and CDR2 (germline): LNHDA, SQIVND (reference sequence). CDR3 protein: CASSIDDSQLSGYTF. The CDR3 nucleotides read TGTGCCAGTAGTATAGATGACAGCCAGTTGAGTGGCTACACCTTC.

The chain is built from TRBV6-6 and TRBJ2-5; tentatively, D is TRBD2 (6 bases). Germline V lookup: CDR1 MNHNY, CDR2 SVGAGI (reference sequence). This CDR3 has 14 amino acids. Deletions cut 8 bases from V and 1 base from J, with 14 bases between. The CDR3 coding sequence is TGTGCCAGCTATCTACTAGCAGTCCAAGAGACCCAGTACTTC. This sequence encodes CASYLLAVQETQYF.

The CDR3 nucleotides are TGCGCCAGCAGCTTAAGAGACAGGGGTGATGAAAAACTGTTTTTT. This translates into CASSLRDRGDEKLFF. The chain combines TRBV5-1 with TRBJ1-4, with 8 nucleotides matching TRBD1. V lost 2 bases and J lost 6; bases outside the gene matches: 6. CDR1 and CDR2 (germline): SGHRS, YFSETQ. The CDR3 is 15 amino acids.

For the CDR3, the DNA is TGCGCCAGCAGCTTGGTCTCTTACGAGCAGTACTTC. Its protein is CASSLVSYEQYF. The chain is built from TRBV5-1 and TRBJ2-7, with D uncertain. Germline V gene sequence: CDR1 SGHRS, CDR2 YFSETQ. Trimming removed 0 bases from V and 4 bases from J, with 5 bases in between. The CDR3 covers 12 residues.

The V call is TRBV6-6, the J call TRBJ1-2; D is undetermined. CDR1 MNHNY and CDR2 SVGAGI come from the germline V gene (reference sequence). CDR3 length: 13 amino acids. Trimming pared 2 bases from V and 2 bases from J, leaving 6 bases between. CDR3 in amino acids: CASSYHTNYGYTF. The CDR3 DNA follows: TGTGCCAGCAGTTACCACACCAACTATGGCTACACCTTC.

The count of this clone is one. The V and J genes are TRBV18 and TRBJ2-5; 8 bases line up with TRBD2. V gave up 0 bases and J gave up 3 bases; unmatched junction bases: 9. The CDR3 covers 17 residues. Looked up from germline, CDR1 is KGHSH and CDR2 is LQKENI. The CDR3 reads CASSPPTGTSNEETQYF. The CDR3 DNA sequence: TGTGCCAGCTCACCACCAACAGGGACTAGTAATGAAGAGACCCAGTACTTC.

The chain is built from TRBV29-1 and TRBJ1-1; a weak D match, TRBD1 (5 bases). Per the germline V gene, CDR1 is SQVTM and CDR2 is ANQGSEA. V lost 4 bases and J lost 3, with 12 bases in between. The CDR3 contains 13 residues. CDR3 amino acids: CSVGPGFDTEAFF. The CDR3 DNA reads TGCAGCGTTGGTCCAGGGTTTGACACTGAAGCTTTCTTT. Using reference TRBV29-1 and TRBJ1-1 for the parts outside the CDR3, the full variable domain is SAVISQKPSRDICQRGTSLTIQCQVDSQVTMMFWYRQQPGQSLTLIATANQGSEATYESGFVIDKFPISRPNLTFSTLTVSNMSPEDSSIYLCSVGPGFDTEAFFGQGTRLTVV.

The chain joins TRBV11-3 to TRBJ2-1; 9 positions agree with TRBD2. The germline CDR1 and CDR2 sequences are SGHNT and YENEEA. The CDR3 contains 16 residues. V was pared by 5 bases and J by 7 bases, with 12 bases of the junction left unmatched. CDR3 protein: CASSPGWRGRANEQFF. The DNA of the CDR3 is TGTGCCAGCAGCCCCGGGTGGCGCGGGAGGGCGAATGAGCAGTTCTTC.

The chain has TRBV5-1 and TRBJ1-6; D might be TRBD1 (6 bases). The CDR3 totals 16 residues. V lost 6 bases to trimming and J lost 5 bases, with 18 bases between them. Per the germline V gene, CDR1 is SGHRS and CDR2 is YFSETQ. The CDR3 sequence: CASTSGRTDDNSPLHF. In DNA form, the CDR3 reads TGCGCCAGCACGTCCGGGCGGACAGACGATAATTCACCCCTCCACTTT. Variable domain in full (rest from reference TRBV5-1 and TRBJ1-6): KAGVTQTPRYLIKTRGQQVTLSCSPISGHRSVSWYQQTPGQGLQFLFEYFSETQRNKGNFPGRFSGRQFSNSRSEMNVSTLELGDSALYLCASTSGRTDDNSPLHFGNGTRLTVT.

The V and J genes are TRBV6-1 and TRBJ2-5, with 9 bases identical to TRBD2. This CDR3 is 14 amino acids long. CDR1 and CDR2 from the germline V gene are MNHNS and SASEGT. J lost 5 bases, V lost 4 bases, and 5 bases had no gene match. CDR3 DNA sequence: TGTGCCAGCAGTGGGGGACTAGCCGCGGAGACCCAGTACTTC. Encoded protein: CASSGGLAAETQYF.

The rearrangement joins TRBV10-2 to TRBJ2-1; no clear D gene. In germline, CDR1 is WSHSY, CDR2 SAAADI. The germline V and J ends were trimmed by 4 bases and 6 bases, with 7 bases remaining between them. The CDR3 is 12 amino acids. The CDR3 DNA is TGCGCCAGCAGTGTCACGGTCAATGAGCAGTTCTTC. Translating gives CASSVTVNEQFF.

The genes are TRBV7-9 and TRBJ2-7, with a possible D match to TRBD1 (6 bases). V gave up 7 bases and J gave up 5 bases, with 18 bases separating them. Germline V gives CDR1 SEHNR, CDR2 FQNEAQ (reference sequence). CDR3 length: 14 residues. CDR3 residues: CASTPNRGHHEQYF. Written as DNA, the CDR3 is TGTGCCAGCACCCCGAACCGGGGACACCACGAGCAGTACTTC.

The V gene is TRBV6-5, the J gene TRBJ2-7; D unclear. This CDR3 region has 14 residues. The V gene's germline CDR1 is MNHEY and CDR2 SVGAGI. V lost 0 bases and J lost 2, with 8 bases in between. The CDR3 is CASSYSAATYEQYF. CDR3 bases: TGTGCCAGCAGTTACTCGGCAGCAACCTACGAGCAGTACTTC.

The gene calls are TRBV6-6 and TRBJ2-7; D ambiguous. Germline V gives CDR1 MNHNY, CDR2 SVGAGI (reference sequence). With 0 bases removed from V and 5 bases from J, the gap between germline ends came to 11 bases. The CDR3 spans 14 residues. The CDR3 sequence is CASSYSLLLDEQYF. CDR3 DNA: TGTGCCAGCAGTTACTCACTACTCCTGGACGAGCAGTACTTC.

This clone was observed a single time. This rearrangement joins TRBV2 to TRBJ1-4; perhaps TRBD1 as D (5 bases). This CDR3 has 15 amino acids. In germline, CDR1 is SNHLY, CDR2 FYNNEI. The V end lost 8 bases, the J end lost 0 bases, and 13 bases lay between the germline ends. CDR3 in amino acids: CASLPGPATNEKLFF. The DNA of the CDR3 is TGTGCCAGCCTACCGGGACCCGCAACTAATGAAAAACTGTTTTTT.

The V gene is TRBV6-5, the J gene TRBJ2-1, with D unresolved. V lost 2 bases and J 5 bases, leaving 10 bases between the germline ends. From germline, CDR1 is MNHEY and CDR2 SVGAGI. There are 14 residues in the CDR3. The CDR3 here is CASSYGQPHNEQFF. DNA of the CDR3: TGTGCCAGCAGTTACGGGCAGCCCCACAATGAGCAGTTCTTC.

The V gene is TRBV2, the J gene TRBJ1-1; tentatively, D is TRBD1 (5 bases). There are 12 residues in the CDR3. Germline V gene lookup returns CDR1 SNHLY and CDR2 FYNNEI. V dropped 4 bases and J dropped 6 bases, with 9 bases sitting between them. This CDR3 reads CASSARGAEAFF. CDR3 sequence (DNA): TGTGCCAGCAGTGCACGGGGGGCTGAAGCTTTCTTT. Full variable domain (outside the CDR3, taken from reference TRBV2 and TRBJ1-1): EPEVTQTPSHQVTQMGQEVILRCVPISNHLYFYWYRQILGQKVEFLVSFYNNEISEKSEIFDDQFSVERPDGSNFTLKIRSTKLEDSAMYFCASSARGAEAFFGQGTRLTVV.

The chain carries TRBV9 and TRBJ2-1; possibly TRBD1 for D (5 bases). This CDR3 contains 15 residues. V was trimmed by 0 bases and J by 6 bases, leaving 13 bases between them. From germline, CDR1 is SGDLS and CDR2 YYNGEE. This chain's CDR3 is CASSVEGATGNEQFF. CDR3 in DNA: TGTGCCAGCAGCGTAGAAGGGGCCACAGGCAATGAGCAGTTCTTC.

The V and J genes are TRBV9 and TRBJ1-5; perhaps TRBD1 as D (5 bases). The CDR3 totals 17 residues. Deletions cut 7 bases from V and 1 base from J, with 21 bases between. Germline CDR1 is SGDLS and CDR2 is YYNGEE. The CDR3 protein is CASQTPGVTGSNQPQHF. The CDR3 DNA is TGTGCCAGCCAAACTCCGGGGGTCACGGGAAGCAATCAGCCCCAGCATTTT.

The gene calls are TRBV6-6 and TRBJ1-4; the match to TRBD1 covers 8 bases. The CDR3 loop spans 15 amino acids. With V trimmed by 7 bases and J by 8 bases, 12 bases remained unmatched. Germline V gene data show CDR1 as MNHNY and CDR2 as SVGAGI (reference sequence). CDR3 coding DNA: TGTGCCAGCAACCCTGGACAGGGACGGCAGGAAAAACTGTTTTTT. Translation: CASNPGQGRQEKLFF.

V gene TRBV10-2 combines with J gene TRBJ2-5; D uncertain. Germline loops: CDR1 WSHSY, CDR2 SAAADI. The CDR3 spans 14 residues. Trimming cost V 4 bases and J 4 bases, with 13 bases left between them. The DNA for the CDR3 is TGCGCCAGCAGTGCCGGACCGATTGTAGAGACCCAGTACTTC. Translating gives CASSAGPIVETQYF.